This T cell receptor (beta chain) emerged from a study of T cell changes during pregnancy in multiple sclerosis. The CDR3 contains 13 residues. V dropped 0 bases and J dropped 6 bases, with 9 bases sitting between them. CDR1 is SGDLS and CDR2 is YYNGEE in the germline V gene. The protocol was immunoSEQ multiplex PCR, while the TCRdb copy is restricted to in-frame clones and leaves out a portion. The table lists about 67,000 clones, around 92% of them singletons. This clone was recorded a few times. The chain is built from TRBV9 and TRBJ1-1; D is undetermined. The receptor's source is a female donor with multiple sclerosis, enrolled in a pregnancy study. Sample: peripheral blood, taken after pregnancy. The CDR3 spells CASSVEPVAEAFF. CDR3 DNA: TGTGCCAGCAGCGTAGAGCCCGTGGCTGAAGCTTTCTTT.